A single sample gave rise to the 22 T cell receptor beta chains below, sequenced in a study of blood T cell repertoires in COVID-19. TCRdb's table, derived via immunoSEQ multiplex PCR, lists solely in-frame clones and lacks some. The table includes about 110,000 clones, 88% detected once. The sample consisted of peripheral blood. Source of these receptors: a man aged 45 to 65 with active or convalescent COVID-19.

This clone was detected a few times. DNA for the CDR3: TGTGCCAGCAGTCAGGGATTGAATGTCGGAAAACTGTTTTTT. Its protein product is CASSQGLNVGKLFF. This sequence joins TRBV6-5 and TRBJ1-4; possible D gene TRBD1, 5 bases. The CDR3 is made up of 14 amino acids. CDR1 and CDR2 (germline): MNHEY, SVGAGI. The V gene lost 5 bases and the J gene lost 10 bases, with 17 bases spanning the gap.

This sequence joins TRBV7-8 and TRBJ2-7; TRBD1 matches 7 bases. The trim removed 1 base at V and 9 bases at J, leaving 18 bases unmatched. The CDR3 length is 17 residues. The V gene's germline CDR1 is SGHVS and CDR2 FQNEAQ. CDR3: CASSLVGRDSAIPRQYF. CDR3 in DNA: TGTGCCAGCAGCTTAGTAGGTAGGGACAGCGCCATCCCACGGCAGTACTTC.

The chain links TRBV6-5 to TRBJ1-2; D unresolved. The CDR3 consists of 13 residues. Germline CDR1 is MNHEY and CDR2 is SVGAGI. The V and J ends lost 2 bases and 1 base respectively, with 5 bases between them. CDR3: CASSYRVNYGYTF. As DNA, the CDR3 is TGTGCCAGCAGTTACCGGGTTAACTATGGCTACACCTTC.

The sample holds one count of this clone. The V and J genes are TRBV10-3 and TRBJ2-1; 15 positions agree with TRBD2. The CDR3 is 15 amino acids. Germline V gene lookup returns CDR1 ENHRY and CDR2 SYGVKD. V was clipped by 9 bases and J by 6 bases; unmatched bases: 6. The DNA of the CDR3 is TGTGCCATGGGACTAGCGGGAGGTCCTCTCAATGAGCAGTTCTTC. Encoded protein: CAMGLAGGPLNEQFF.

The gene calls are TRBV18 and TRBJ2-7, with TRBD1 matching 8 bases. Unmatched junction bases numbered 6, after V lost 4 bases and J lost 4 bases. The CDR3 extends over 14 amino acids. Germline V CDR1 and CDR2: KGHSH, LQKENI. DNA of the CDR3: TGTGCCAGCTCACAGACAGGGGCTGGGTACGAGCAGTACTTC. Amino acid sequence: CASSQTGAGYEQYF.

The chain is built from TRBV7-2 and TRBJ1-6; no clear D. This CDR3 contains 13 residues. In germline, CDR1 is SGHTA, CDR2 FQGNSA. Deletions cut 2 bases from V and 9 bases from J, with 8 bases between. The CDR3 DNA reads TGTGCCAGCAGCTTAACTTTTGGTTCACCCCTCCACTTT. Its protein product is CASSLTFGSPLHF. Supplemented by reference TRBV7-2 and TRBJ1-6, the full variable domain reads GAGVSQSPSNKVTEKGKDVELRCDPISGHTALYWYRQSLGQGLEFLIYFQGNSAPDKSGLPSDRFSAERTGGSVSTLTIQRTQQEDSAVYLCASSLTFGSPLHFGNGTRLTVT.

The chain couples TRBV3-1 (or the pseudogene TRBV3-2) to TRBJ1-4; the match to TRBD1 covers 11 bases. The CDR3 has 14 residues. After removal of 2 bases from V and 8 bases from J, the junction contained 1 base not matched to a gene. Germline CDR1 LGHDT, CDR2 YNNKEL (reference sequence). In DNA, the CDR3 is TGTGCCAGCAGCCAAAGGACAGGGGGCGAAAAACTGTTTTTT. Protein: CASSQRTGGEKLFF.

The chain recombines TRBV3-1 (or the pseudogene TRBV3-2) with TRBJ2-3; TRBD2 matches at 12 bases. Germline loops: CDR1 LGHDT, CDR2 YNNKEL (reference sequence). The CDR3 runs 18 residues. Unmatched junction bases numbered 7, after V lost 1 base and J lost 2 bases. The CDR3 region is CASSQVLAGGPYTDTQYF. CDR3 DNA sequence: TGTGCCAGCAGCCAAGTTCTAGCGGGAGGGCCCTACACAGATACGCAGTATTTT.

V usage is TRBV19 and J usage is TRBJ1-1, with 7 bases fitting TRBD1. Per germline, CDR1 LNHDA and CDR2 SQIVND (reference sequence). The J segment lost 0 bases and the V segment lost 5 bases, leaving 3 bases of the junction unmatched. The CDR3 totals 14 residues. The CDR3 sequence: CASSYRGMNTEAFF. Written as DNA, the CDR3 is TGTGCCAGTAGTTACAGGGGCATGAACACTGAAGCTTTCTTT.

The rearrangement links TRBV6-5 to TRBJ2-7, with D possibly matching TRBD1 (5 bases). CDR1 MNHEY and CDR2 SVGAGI come from the germline V gene. V lost 2 bases, J lost 0 bases, and 11 bases lay in between. CDR3 length: 15 amino acids. CDR3 amino acids: CASSYTTALSYEQYF. Here the CDR3 DNA reads TGTGCCAGCAGTTACACGACAGCCCTCTCCTACGAGCAGTACTTC.

This chain links TRBV7-2 with TRBJ2-5; 7 positions agree with TRBD1. The germline V gene encodes CDR1 SGHTA and CDR2 FQGNSA. The CDR3 is 16 residues long. V gave up 1 base and J gave up 0 bases; unmatched junction bases: 5. DNA of the CDR3: TGTGCCAGCAGCTTAGTTGGGACAGAGTACCAAGAGACCCAGTACTTC. Its translation is CASSLVGTEYQETQYF.

The V and J genes are TRBV10-3 and TRBJ2-7; 10 bases agree with TRBD2. CDR3 length: 15 amino acids. Germline trimming cut 2 bases from V and 7 bases from J; bases unmatched to any gene: 8. In germline, CDR1 is ENHRY, CDR2 SYGVKD. The CDR3 DNA follows: TGTGCCATCAGTGAGCCCACTAGCGGGAAGGGAGAGCAGTACTTC. Translated, it gives CAISEPTSGKGEQYF.

This clone was detected only a few times. The J gene is TRBJ1-6, the V gene TRBV6-6; 9 bases are a match to TRBD1. The length of the CDR3 is 15 residues. Germline V gene data show CDR1 as MNHNY and CDR2 as SVGAGI (reference sequence). The V segment lost 5 bases and the J segment 5 bases; nucleotides outside the gene matches: 4. For the CDR3, the DNA is TGTGCCAGCAGTCCAGACAGGGGGAATAATTCACCCCTCCACTTT. It yields the protein CASSPDRGNNSPLHF.

In DNA form, the CDR3 reads TGTGCCAGCAGTGAAGCCTTAGCGCCCGGGGCCAACGTCCTGACTTTC. Its translation is CASSEALAPGANVLTF. The chain joins TRBV6-1 to TRBJ2-6, with D possibly matching TRBD2 (5 bases). Trimming cost V 0 bases and J 4 bases, with 10 bases left between them. The germline CDR1 and CDR2 sequences are MNHNS and SASEGT. The CDR3 consists of 16 residues.

V is TRBV2 and J is TRBJ2-5; 11 bases fit TRBD2. Trimming took 5 bases from V and 4 from J; bases not matched to a gene: 6. The CDR3 is made up of 15 amino acids. Germline assignment: CDR1 SNHLY and CDR2 FYNNEI. The CDR3 DNA reads as TGTGCCAGCAGTATGACTAGCGGGATCATAGAGACCCAGTACTTC. Protein: CASSMTSGIIETQYF.

The V call is TRBV24-1, the J call TRBJ2-1; 9 bases fit TRBD1. Looked up from germline, CDR1 is KGHDR and CDR2 is SFDVKD. The CDR3 runs 15 residues. V lost 4 bases to trimming and J lost 6 bases; unmatched junction nucleotides: 6. The CDR3 loop is CATSDPGQGLNEQFF. As DNA, the CDR3 is TGTGCCACCAGTGACCCGGGACAGGGCCTCAATGAGCAGTTCTTC.

The rearrangement uses TRBV19 and TRBJ2-7, with 11 bases lining up with TRBD1. CDR3 length: 14 residues. The germline V gene encodes CDR1 LNHDA and CDR2 SQIVND (reference sequence). Unmatched junction bases numbered 8, after V lost 6 bases and J lost 7 bases. This chain's CDR3 is CASRPGQGDWEQYF. In DNA form, the CDR3 reads TGTGCCAGTAGGCCGGGACAGGGGGATTGGGAGCAGTACTTC. Complete variable domain (other parts from reference TRBV19 and TRBJ2-7): DGGITQSPKYLFRKEGQNVTLSCEQNLNHDAMYWYRQDPGQGLRLIYYSQIVNDFQKGDIAEGYSVSREKKESFPLTVTSAQKNPTAFYLCASRPGQGDWEQYFGPGTRLTVT.

J is TRBJ2-1 and V is TRBV11-2, with 11 nucleotides matching TRBD2. CDR1 is SGHAT and CDR2 is FQNNGV in the germline V gene. The V and J ends lost 3 bases and 10 bases, in that order; junction bases with no gene match: 11. The CDR3 has 16 residues. CDR3 region: CASSFSRGTSGGEQFF. CDR3 in DNA: TGTGCCAGCAGCTTCTCCCGAGGGACTAGCGGAGGGGAGCAGTTCTTC.

The genes are TRBV10-2 and TRBJ2-1, with 7 bases lining up with TRBD1. Germline values: CDR1 WSHSY, CDR2 SAAADI. Unmatched junction bases numbered 8, after V lost 7 bases and J lost 2 bases. The CDR3 length is 15 residues. The CDR3 region has the DNA TGCGCCAGCACACTACAGGGGCTGGCCTACAATGAGCAGTTCTTC. Encoded protein: CASTLQGLAYNEQFF.

This CDR3 is CASRPGTGSTDTQYF. CDR3 nucleotide sequence: TGTGCCAGTAGGCCAGGGACAGGGAGCACAGATACGCAGTATTTT. The rearrangement links TRBV19 to TRBJ2-3; 9 bases align to TRBD1. From germline, CDR1 is LNHDA and CDR2 SQIVND (reference sequence). This CDR3 contains 15 residues. V lost 6 bases to trimming and J lost 0 bases; unmatched junction nucleotides: 4.

The gene calls are TRBV29-1 and TRBJ2-1; D unresolved. Trimming shortened V by 2 bases and J by 3 bases, and 8 bases separated the two germline ends. The CDR3 is 13 amino acids. Looked up from germline, CDR1 is SQVTM and CDR2 is ANQGSEA. The CDR3 here is CSVERAGYNEQFF. The CDR3 DNA sequence: TGCAGCGTTGAACGAGCAGGCTACAATGAGCAGTTCTTC.

The genes are TRBV29-1 and TRBJ2-7; D is uncertain. Germline CDR1 SQVTM, CDR2 ANQGSEA. The CDR3 covers 13 residues. V was cut by 4 bases and J by 5 bases, with 15 bases left in between. This CDR3 is CSVGSLLIHEQYF. Written as DNA, the CDR3 is TGCAGCGTTGGATCACTGTTAATCCACGAGCAGTACTTC.